The entry below gives a single TCR beta chain sequence along with its context. The antigen is undetermined. Donors each provided about 10 milliliters of peripheral blood. Combining a sample-barcoded 5' primer with a J-beta primer mix, a second PCR ran for about 6 to 11 cycles. CDR3-containing paired-end reads numbering at least 2.5 million came from each sample. In TCRdb, the 5' RACE reads were re-called with MiXCR into one record per CDR3 protein. The sample shows about 1.8 million distinct CDR3 sequences, roughly 50% of them seen only once. This sample was taken from a study of blood T cells in healthy people across ages. Findings and caveats of the study: With age, beta diversity per million T cells declined roughly linearly, significantly by about 40. Nothing was known about donor CMV status, and this possibly confounded expanded clonotype changes.

CDR1 and CDR2 (germline): SGHRS, YFSETQ. The CDR3 is 16 amino acids. With V trimmed by 1 base and J by 5 bases, 7 bases remained unmatched. The clonotype comes from a woman aged 40 to 49 in good health. Sequencing was carried out using blood. The chain combines TRBV5-1 with TRBJ1-5, with 9 positions matching TRBD1. The CDR3 is CASSLSGTGIHQPQHF. CDR3 in DNA: TGCGCCAGCAGCTTGTCCGGGACAGGGATCCATCAGCCCCAGCATTTT.